This section outlines one T cell receptor (beta chain) sequence together with its context. This sample stems from a study of control samples from healthy donors and cancer patients. Data came from immunoSEQ multiplex PCR; TCRdb stores just in-frame clones and leaves some out. This sample has about 190,000 clones, with about 91% found just once. Sequencing used blood. This clonotype originated in a man younger than 45 in good health.

The CDR3, as DNA: TGTGCCACTAAACGGGGGGGGCGCACAGATACGCAGTATTTT. This encodes CATKRGGRTDTQYF. The V and J genes are TRBV6-5 and TRBJ2-3, with 8 nucleotides matching TRBD2. V trimming: 10 bases; J trimming: 1 base; junction bases outside the gene matches: 7. Germline CDR1 and CDR2: MNHEY and SVGAGI. The CDR3 covers 14 residues.